A single sample is the source of the 22 T cell receptor beta chains below, sequenced in a study of cytomegalovirus exposure and HLA in healthy donors. It was with 60 Vbeta and 13 Jbeta primers that the PCR ran. Sequenced by immunoSEQ multiplex PCR; TCRdb stores in-frame clones only, minus some. The data contain 140,000 or so clones, roughly 80% of them singletons. The specimen was PBMCs. All receptors come from a male donor in good health and CMV-seronegative.

For the CDR3, the DNA is TGTGCCAGCCAGTACGGGGGGACAGGGGCACCCCTCCACTTT. Amino acids: CASQYGGTGAPLHF. The chain links TRBV19 to TRBJ1-6; 10 bases are a match to TRBD1. Germline V gives CDR1 LNHDA, CDR2 SQIVND (reference sequence). V lost 9 bases and J lost 11; bases outside the gene matches: 10. This CDR3 has 14 residues.

The rearrangement uses TRBV13 and TRBJ2-7, with TRBD2 matching over 15 bases. The CDR3 has 14 residues. Germline V gene lookup returns CDR1 PRHDT and CDR2 FYEKMQ (reference sequence). V dropped 5 bases and J dropped 6; count of bases not matched to a gene: 2. CDR3 coding DNA: TGTGCCAGCAGCCCGGGACTAGCGGGAGGCGAGCAGTACTTC. This translates into CASSPGLAGGEQYF.

The gene calls are TRBV7-6 and TRBJ1-1; D ambiguous. The CDR3 sequence is 14 residues long. Trimming took 6 bases from V and 1 from J, leaving 12 bases between them. CDR1 is SGHVS, CDR2 FNYEAQ, per germline. The DNA of the CDR3 is TGTGCCAGCAGGGCCGGGGTTAGGAACACTGAAGCTTTCTTT. The encoded protein is CASRAGVRNTEAFF. Combining the CDR3 with reference TRBV7-6 and TRBJ1-1 gives the whole variable domain GAGVSQSPRYKVTKRGQDVALRCDPISGHVSLYWYRQALGQGPEFLTYFNYEAQQDKSGLPNDRFSAERPEGSISTLTIQRTEQRDSAMYRCASRAGVRNTEAFFGQGTRLTVV.

The chain employs TRBV5-6 and TRBJ2-5; TRBD2 might be the D (5 bases). Trimming left V 1 base short and J 5 bases short, with 12 bases between. The CDR3 is 14 residues long. Germline CDR1 and CDR2: SGHDT and YYEEEE. The CDR3, as DNA: TGTGCCAGCAGCTTGTCGTTGGGGAGCGAGACCCAGTACTTC. It encodes CASSLSLGSETQYF. Full variable domain (rest looked up from reference TRBV5-6 and TRBJ2-5): DAGVTQSPTHLIKTRGQQVTLRCSPKSGHDTVSWYQQALGQGPQFIFQYYEEEERQRGNFPDRFSGHQFPNYSSELNVNALLLGDSALYLCASSLSLGSETQYFGPGTRLLVL.

This clone was observed a single time. The chain has TRBV9 and TRBJ2-7; no clear D gene. Trimming left V 3 bases short and J 3 bases short, with 7 bases between. CDR1 and CDR2 from the germline V gene are SGDLS and YYNGEE. The CDR3 length is 12 residues. CDR3 DNA sequence: TGTGCCAGCAGCGCTACCTTCTACGAGCAGTACTTC. This sequence encodes CASSATFYEQYF.

A note on this clone: This same CDR3 is encoded by further DNA sequences in the sample. The chain links TRBV5-1 to TRBJ2-2; possibly TRBD2 for D (7 bases). CDR1 is SGHRS, CDR2 YFSETQ, per germline. This CDR3 contains 15 residues. Trimming pared 1 base from V and 4 bases from J, leaving 11 bases between. The CDR3 is CASSLRGGSTGELFF. CDR3 sequence (DNA): TGCGCCAGCAGCTTGAGGGGGGGTTCCACCGGGGAGCTGTTTTTT.

The chain carries TRBV5-6 and TRBJ2-7, with TRBD2 identical over 7 bases. Germline-derived CDR1 and CDR2 are SGHDT and YYEEEE. The trim removed 3 bases at V and 5 bases at J, leaving 5 bases unmatched. CDR3 size: 13 residues. CDR3 DNA: TGTGCCAGCAGCTGGGGGGGTGGCGACGAGCAGTACTTC. It is translated as CASSWGGGDEQYF.

The rearrangement uses TRBV30 and TRBJ1-3, with D unresolved. Germline CDR1 GTSNPN, CDR2 SVGIG (reference sequence). V lost 5 bases, J lost 2 bases, and 4 bases lay in between. The CDR3 totals 11 residues. Written as DNA, the CDR3 is TGTGCCTGGGGCCCTGGAAACACCATATATTTT. As protein: CAWGPGNTIYF.

The chain is built from TRBV28 and TRBJ2-5; possibly TRBD2 for D (5 bases). The V end lost 4 bases, the J end lost 4 bases, and 10 bases lay between the germline ends. The CDR3 contains 13 residues. Germline loops: CDR1 MDHEN, CDR2 SYDVKM. The CDR3: CASSWTAGETQYF. CDR3 DNA: TGTGCCAGCAGTTGGACGGCGGGAGAGACCCAGTACTTC.

This clone came up once. V usage is TRBV9 and J usage is TRBJ2-3; no clear D. CDR1 is SGDLS, CDR2 YYNGEE, per germline. The CDR3 has 15 residues. Trimming shortened V by 1 base and J by 3 bases, and 12 bases separated the two germline ends. The CDR3 DNA sequence: TGTGCCAGCAGCGTAAGTGACATCTGGACAGATACGCAGTATTTT. This encodes CASSVSDIWTDTQYF.

V and J are TRBV30 and TRBJ1-5; D is unresolved. CDR1 is GTSNPN and CDR2 is SVGIG in the germline V gene (reference sequence). This CDR3 has 12 residues. The V gene lost 0 bases and the J gene lost 9 bases, with 9 bases spanning the gap. CDR3 amino acids: CAWSVAARPQHF. The CDR3 region has the DNA TGTGCCTGGAGTGTAGCGGCAAGGCCCCAGCATTTT.

For the CDR3, the DNA is TGTGCCTGGAGTGGCTCGGGAGGGAGGGCCCGTTACGAGCAGTACTTC. Translation gives CAWSGSGGRARYEQYF. This chain links TRBV30 with TRBJ2-7; the match to TRBD2 covers 8 bases. After removal of 1 base from V and 4 bases from J, the junction contained 12 bases not matched to a gene. Per germline, CDR1 GTSNPN and CDR2 SVGIG (reference sequence). The CDR3 totals 16 residues.

CDR3 residues: CASSIAGANSPLHF. CDR3 nucleotide sequence: TGTGCCAGTAGTATAGCAGGGGCTAATTCACCCCTCCACTTT. The chain employs TRBV19 and TRBJ1-6, with D possibly TRBD1 on 6 matching bases. CDR3 length: 14 residues. V lost 1 base and J lost 6, with 7 bases in between. Germline V gene sequence: CDR1 LNHDA, CDR2 SQIVND (reference sequence).

The chain carries TRBV27 and TRBJ2-7, with 12 nucleotides matching TRBD1. The germline V gene has CDR1 MNHEY and CDR2 SMNVEV (reference sequence). V shed 4 bases and J 9 bases; nucleotides not matched to a gene: 10. The CDR3 loop spans 15 amino acids. CDR3 region: CASSSGTGGVYRQYF. The CDR3 bases are TGTGCCAGCAGTTCAGGGACAGGGGGCGTTTATCGGCAGTACTTC.

This clone was recorded once. The chain carries TRBV27 and TRBJ2-5; 11 nucleotides line up with TRBD1. The J call is in doubt because the DNA end fits TRBJ2-7 better. CDR1 is MNHEY, CDR2 SMNVEV, per germline (reference sequence). The CDR3 consists of 15 residues. For the CDR3, the DNA is TGTGCCAGCAGTTTATTGGGACAGGGGGCCTACGAGCAGTACTTC. It encodes CASSLLGQGAYEQYF.

The chain combines TRBV4-2 with TRBJ1-2; D might be TRBD1 (5 bases). The CDR3 is made up of 13 amino acids. Germline lookup yields CDR1 LGHNA and CDR2 YNFKEQ. Trimming stripped 6 bases from V and 6 bases from J, with 14 bases between. CDR3 nucleotide sequence: TGTGCCAGCAGAGGGGCCCCGGTGGATGGCTACACCTTC. Translated: CASRGAPVDGYTF.

The V gene is TRBV19, the J gene TRBJ1-1, with D possibly being TRBD1 (6 bases). Trimming shortened V by 3 bases and J by 3 bases, and 23 bases separated the two germline ends. Germline V gene data show CDR1 as LNHDA and CDR2 as SQIVND (reference sequence). The CDR3 spans 18 residues. This chain's CDR3 is CASSILGPTGIFHTEAFF. CDR3 DNA sequence: TGTGCCAGTAGTATCCTGGGACCTACAGGGATTTTTCACACTGAAGCTTTCTTT.

In its sample, this clone was seen a few times. The rearrangement joins TRBV7-3 to TRBJ2-1; 7 bases fit TRBD2. The CDR3 extends over 15 amino acids. Germline assignment: CDR1 SGHTA and CDR2 FQGTGA. Losses at the gene ends were 4 bases for V and 4 bases for J; bases not matched to a gene: 7. In DNA form, the CDR3 reads TGTGCCAGCAGCTCCGCTAGCGGAGCTTACAATGAGCAGTTCTTC. Translated: CASSSASGAYNEQFF. Together with reference TRBV7-3 and TRBJ2-1, the CDR3 gives the full variable domain: GAGVSQTPSNKVTEKGKYVELRCDPISGHTALYWYRQSLGQGPEFLIYFQGTGAADDSGLPNDRFFAVRPEGSVSTLKIQRTERGDSAVYLCASSSASGAYNEQFFGPGTRLTVL.

The rearrangement joins TRBV7-9 to TRBJ2-3; 7 nucleotides align to TRBD1. With 5 bases clipped from V and 1 base from J, the junction kept 9 bases outside the gene matches. There are 16 residues in the CDR3. CDR1 is SEHNR, CDR2 FQNEAQ, per germline (reference sequence). CDR3: CASSLGGASGTDTQYF. The CDR3 DNA sequence: TGTGCCAGCAGCCTAGGGGGCGCCTCGGGCACAGATACGCAGTATTTT.

The chain joins TRBV7-8 to TRBJ2-6; D perhaps matches TRBD1 (6 bases). CDR1 is SGHVS, CDR2 FQNEAQ, per germline. The V and J ends lost 1 base and 0 bases respectively, with 10 bases between them. The CDR3 spans 17 residues. The CDR3 sequence: CASSLGQARSGANVLTF. CDR3 sequence (DNA): TGTGCCAGCAGCTTAGGACAGGCTCGCTCTGGGGCCAACGTCCTGACTTTC.

This chain joins TRBV2 and TRBJ1-5, with 9 bases aligning to TRBD1. The CDR3 extends over 15 amino acids. Losses at the gene ends were 6 bases for V and 6 bases for J; bases not matched to a gene: 9. Germline CDR1 is SNHLY and CDR2 is FYNNEI. The DNA of the CDR3 is TGTGCCAGCAGGGAGGACAGGGGCCAGGGTCAGCCCCAGCATTTT. Translating it yields CASREDRGQGQPQHF.

This clone turned up a few times. The chain couples TRBV6-5 to TRBJ1-1; 7 bases line up with TRBD1. The V and J ends lost 0 bases and 8 bases, in that order; junction bases with no gene match: 0. CDR1 and CDR2 (germline): MNHEY, SVGAGI. The CDR3 is 12 amino acids. DNA for the CDR3: TGTGCCAGCAGTTACTCGGGACAGGAAGCTTTCTTT. It translates to CASSYSGQEAFF.